This TCR beta chain was captured by sequencing in a study of blood T cells in healthy people across ages. J was trimmed by 5 bases and V by 6 bases; bases with no gene match: 10. CDR3 length: 15 residues. Alongside a J-beta primer mix, a sample-barcoded 5' primer served in a second PCR lasting about 7 to 12 cycles. One entry per CDR3 protein results from TCRdb running MiXCR on the 5' RACE reads. The sample has 700,000 or so distinct CDR3 sequences, over 20% seen once. This TCR came from a man in his 70s in good health. Sequencing used blood. The rearrangement uses TRBV12-3 or TRBV12-4 and TRBJ2-5; 9 nucleotides match TRBD2. The CDR3 region has the DNA TGTGCCAGCAGCATGGGTTCTGCGGGGGGGGAGACCCAGTACTTC. Translating gives CASSMGSAGGETQYF.